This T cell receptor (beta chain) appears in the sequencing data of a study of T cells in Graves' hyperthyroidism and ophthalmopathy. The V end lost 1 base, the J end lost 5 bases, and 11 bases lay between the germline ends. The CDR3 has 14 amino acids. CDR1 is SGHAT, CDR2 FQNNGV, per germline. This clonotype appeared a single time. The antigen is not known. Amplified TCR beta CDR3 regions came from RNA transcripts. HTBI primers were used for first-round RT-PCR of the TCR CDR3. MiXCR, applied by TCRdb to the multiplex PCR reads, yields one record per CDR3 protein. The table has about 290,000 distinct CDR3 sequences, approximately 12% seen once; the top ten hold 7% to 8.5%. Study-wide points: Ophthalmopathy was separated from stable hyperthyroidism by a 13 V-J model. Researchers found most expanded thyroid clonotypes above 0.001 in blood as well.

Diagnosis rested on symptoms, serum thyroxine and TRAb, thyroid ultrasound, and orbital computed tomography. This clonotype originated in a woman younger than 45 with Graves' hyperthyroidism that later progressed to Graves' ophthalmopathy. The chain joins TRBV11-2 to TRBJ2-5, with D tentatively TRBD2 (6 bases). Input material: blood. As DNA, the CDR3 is TGTGCCAGCAGCTTAGCACTAGCTGATGAGACCCAGTACTTC. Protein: CASSLALADETQYF.